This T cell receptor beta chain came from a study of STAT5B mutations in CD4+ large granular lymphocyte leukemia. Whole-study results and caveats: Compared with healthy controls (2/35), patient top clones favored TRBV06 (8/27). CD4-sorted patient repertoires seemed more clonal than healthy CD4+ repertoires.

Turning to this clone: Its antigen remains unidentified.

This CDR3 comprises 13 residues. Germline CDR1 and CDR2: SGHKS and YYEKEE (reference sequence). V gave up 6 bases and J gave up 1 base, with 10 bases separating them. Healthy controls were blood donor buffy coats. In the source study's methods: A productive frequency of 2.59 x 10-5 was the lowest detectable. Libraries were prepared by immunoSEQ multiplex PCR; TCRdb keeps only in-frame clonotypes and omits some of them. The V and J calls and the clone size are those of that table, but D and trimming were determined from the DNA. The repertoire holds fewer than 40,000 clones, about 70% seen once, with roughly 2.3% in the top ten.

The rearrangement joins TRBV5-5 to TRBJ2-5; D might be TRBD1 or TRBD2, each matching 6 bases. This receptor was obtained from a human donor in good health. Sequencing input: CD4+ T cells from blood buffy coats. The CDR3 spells CASIRGAQETQYF. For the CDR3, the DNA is TGTGCCAGCATTAGGGGGGCCCAAGAGACCCAGTACTTC.